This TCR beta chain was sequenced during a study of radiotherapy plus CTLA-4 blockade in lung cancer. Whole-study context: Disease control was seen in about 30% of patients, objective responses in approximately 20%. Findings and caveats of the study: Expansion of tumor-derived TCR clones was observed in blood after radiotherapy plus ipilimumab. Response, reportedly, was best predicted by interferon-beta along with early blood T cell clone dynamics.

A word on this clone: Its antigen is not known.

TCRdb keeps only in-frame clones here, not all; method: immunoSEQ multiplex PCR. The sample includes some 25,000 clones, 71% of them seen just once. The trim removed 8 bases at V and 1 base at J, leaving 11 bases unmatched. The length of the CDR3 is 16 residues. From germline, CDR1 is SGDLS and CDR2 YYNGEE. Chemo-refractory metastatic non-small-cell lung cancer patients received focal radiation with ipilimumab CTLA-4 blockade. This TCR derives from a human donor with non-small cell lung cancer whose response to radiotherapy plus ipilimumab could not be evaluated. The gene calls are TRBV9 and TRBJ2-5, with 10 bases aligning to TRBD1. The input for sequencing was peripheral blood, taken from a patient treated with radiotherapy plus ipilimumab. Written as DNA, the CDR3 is TGTGCCAGTACTCTATCGGGACAGGGGTTCCAAGAGACCCAGTACTTC. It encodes CASTLSGQGFQETQYF.